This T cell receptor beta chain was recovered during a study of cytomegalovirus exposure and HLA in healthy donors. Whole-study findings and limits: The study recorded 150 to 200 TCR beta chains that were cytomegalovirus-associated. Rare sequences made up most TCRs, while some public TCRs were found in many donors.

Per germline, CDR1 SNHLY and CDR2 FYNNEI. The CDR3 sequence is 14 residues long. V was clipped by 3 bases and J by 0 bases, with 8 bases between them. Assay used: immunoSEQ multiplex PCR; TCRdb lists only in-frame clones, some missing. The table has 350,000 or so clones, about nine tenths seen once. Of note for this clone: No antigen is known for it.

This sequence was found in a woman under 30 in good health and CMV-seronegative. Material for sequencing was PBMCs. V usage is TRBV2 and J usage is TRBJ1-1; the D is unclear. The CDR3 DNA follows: TGTGCCAGCAGTGACCCGGGAATGAACACTGAAGCTTTCTTT. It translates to CASSDPGMNTEAFF.